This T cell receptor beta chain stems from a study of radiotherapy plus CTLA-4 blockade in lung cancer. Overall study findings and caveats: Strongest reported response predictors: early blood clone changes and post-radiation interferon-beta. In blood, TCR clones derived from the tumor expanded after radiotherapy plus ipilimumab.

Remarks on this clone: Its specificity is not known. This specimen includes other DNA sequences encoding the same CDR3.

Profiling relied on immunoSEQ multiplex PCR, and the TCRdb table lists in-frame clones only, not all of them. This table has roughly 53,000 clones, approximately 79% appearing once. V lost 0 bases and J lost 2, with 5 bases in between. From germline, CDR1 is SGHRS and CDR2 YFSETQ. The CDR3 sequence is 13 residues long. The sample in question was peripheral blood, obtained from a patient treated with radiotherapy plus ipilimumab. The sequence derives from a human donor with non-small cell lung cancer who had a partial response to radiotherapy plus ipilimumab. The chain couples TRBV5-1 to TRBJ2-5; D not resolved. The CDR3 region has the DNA TGCGCCAGCAGCTTGGGTCAGCAAGAGACCCAGTACTTC. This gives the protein CASSLGQQETQYF.